These 27 T cell receptor beta chains were all obtained from the same sample, sequenced in a study of T-cell memory formation after mild COVID-19. Each CDR3 protein is one row after TCRdb ran MiXCR on the 5' RACE reads. The table has 450,000 or so distinct CDR3 sequences, nearly 25% seen once. Specimen: PBMCs or a T cell subset sorted from them (not recorded which). The receptors were gathered from an adult woman who had mild COVID-19 (a few samples of this study predate the infection). Cell type and time point are not known.

This clonotype was detected only a few times. The chain is built from TRBV5-1 and TRBJ2-3; tentatively, D is TRBD1 or TRBD2 (7 bases each). Germline lookup yields CDR1 SGHRS and CDR2 YFSETQ. The CDR3 length is 14 residues. Trimming took off 5 bases at V and 6 bases at J, with 16 bases between the two ends. The CDR3, as DNA: TGCGCCAGCAGGAACCAGGGGGGGGCGGATACGCAGTATTTT. Translating it yields CASRNQGGADTQYF.

The rearrangement joins TRBV7-8 to TRBJ1-1; the D is unclear. Per germline, CDR1 SGHVS and CDR2 FQNEAQ. This CDR3 region has 17 residues. Trimming stripped 0 bases from V and 3 bases from J, with 17 bases between. The CDR3 loop reads CASSLARSVTWDTEAFF. The CDR3 nucleotides read TGTGCCAGCAGCTTAGCTCGGTCAGTTACCTGGGACACTGAAGCTTTCTTT.

The chain joins TRBV9 to TRBJ2-2; TRBD2 matches at 11 bases. Unmatched junction bases numbered 5, after V lost 2 bases and J lost 5 bases. Germline-derived CDR1 and CDR2 are SGDLS and YYNGEE. This CDR3 region has 16 residues. The CDR3, as DNA: TGTGCCAGCAGCGTGACGGGACTAGCGGAGACCGGGGAGCTGTTTTTT. Its protein product is CASSVTGLAETGELFF.

This clonotype came up once. V and J are TRBV5-4 and TRBJ2-5; D is uncertain. The V and J ends lost 3 bases and 3 bases respectively, with 12 bases between them. Germline CDR1 SGHNT, CDR2 YYREEE (reference sequence). The CDR3 runs to 14 residues. The CDR3 loop reads CASSSERIKETQYF. Written as DNA, the CDR3 is TGTGCCAGCAGCTCGGAAAGGATCAAAGAGACCCAGTACTTC.

This chain links TRBV11-3 with TRBJ1-1; TRBD1 might be the D (5 bases). Germline CDR1 and CDR2: SGHNT and YENEEA. V shed 5 bases and J shed 3 bases, with 25 bases lying between them. CDR3 size: 18 residues. The CDR3 reads CASSKSLPLGGFYTEAFF. DNA of the CDR3: TGTGCCAGCAGCAAATCCCTCCCCTTGGGGGGTTTTTACACTGAAGCTTTCTTT.

V gene TRBV20-1 combines with J gene TRBJ2-7; 9 bases are a match to TRBD1. From germline, CDR1 is DFQATT and CDR2 SNEGSKA (reference sequence). J lost 4 bases, V lost 4 bases, and 5 bases had no gene match. The CDR3 has 13 amino acids. The CDR3 DNA reads as TGCAGTGCTATCCTGGACAGGGGTTACGAGCAGTACTTC. This gives the protein CSAILDRGYEQYF.

The rearrangement joins TRBV29-1 to TRBJ2-7, with 10 bases fitting TRBD2. The germline CDR1 and CDR2 sequences are SQVTM and ANQGSEA. The CDR3 is made up of 12 amino acids. The ends lost 7 bases at V and 4 bases at J; junction bases unmatched: 4. The DNA of the CDR3 is TGCAGCGCTCTAGCGGGGGAATACGAGCAGTACTTC. Its protein product is CSALAGEYEQYF.

This clonotype was picked up a small number of times. CDR3 protein: CASTPLRGENTGELFF. The CDR3, as DNA: TGCGCCAGCACCCCGTTAAGAGGAGAGAACACCGGGGAGCTGTTTTTT. V gene TRBV5-1 combines with J gene TRBJ2-2; D unclear. The length of the CDR3 is 16 residues. The germline V gene encodes CDR1 SGHRS and CDR2 YFSETQ. V lost 6 bases and J 1 base, leaving 16 bases between the germline ends. Filled out from reference TRBV5-1 and TRBJ2-2, the complete variable domain reads KAGVTQTPRYLIKTRGQQVTLSCSPISGHRSVSWYQQTPGQGLQFLFEYFSETQRNKGNFPGRFSGRQFSNSRSEMNVSTLELGDSALYLCASTPLRGENTGELFFGEGSRLTVL.

This clonotype was observed at least ten times. The chain recombines TRBV20-1 with TRBJ2-3; D perhaps matches TRBD1 (7 bases). The CDR3 length is 15 residues. Germline assignment: CDR1 DFQATT and CDR2 SNEGSKA (reference sequence). Trimming removed 3 bases from V and 10 bases from J, with 23 bases in between. CDR3 nucleotides: TGCAGTGCTAGGTCCAGGGGGGTTGAGGCGGGGTCGCAGTATTTT. Translating it yields CSARSRGVEAGSQYF.

This clonotype has just a few counts. This rearrangement joins TRBV11-2 to TRBJ2-7; 8 bases are a match to TRBD2. Germline assignment: CDR1 SGHAT and CDR2 FQNNGV. The CDR3 runs 15 residues. The J segment lost 3 bases and the V segment lost 1 base, leaving 5 bases of the junction unmatched. The CDR3 DNA reads TGTGCCAGCAGCTTAGGGAGCGGGAGTAACTACGAGCAGTACTTC. The encoded protein is CASSLGSGSNYEQYF. Drawing the rest from reference TRBV11-2 and TRBJ2-7, the complete variable domain is EAGVAQSPRYKIIEKRQSVAFWCNPISGHATLYWYQQILGQGPKLLIQFQNNGVVDDSQLPKDRFSAERLKGVDSTLKIQPAKLEDSAVYLCASSLGSGSNYEQYFGPGTRLTVT.

This clonotype was picked up a small number of times. This sequence joins TRBV19 and TRBJ1-1; unclear D gene. This CDR3 is built from 13 residues. V lost 6 bases and J lost 7, with 15 bases in between. Germline V gene sequence: CDR1 LNHDA, CDR2 SQIVND (reference sequence). The DNA for the CDR3 is TGTGCCAGTAGGGTGGGGTCCCCGTTTGAAGCTTTCTTT. Residues: CASRVGSPFEAFF.

This clonotype was found many times. The chain combines TRBV7-2 with TRBJ2-5; 10 positions agree with TRBD1. Trimming cost V 6 bases and J 5 bases; bases outside gene matches: 6. This CDR3 spans 14 amino acids. The germline V gene encodes CDR1 SGHTA and CDR2 FQGNSA. The CDR3 reads CASRDRDRGETQYF. The CDR3 DNA sequence: TGTGCCAGCAGAGATCGGGACAGGGGTGAGACCCAGTACTTC.

V and J are TRBV7-3 and TRBJ2-3; D is perhaps TRBD1 or TRBD2 (6 bases each). The CDR3 loop spans 13 amino acids. Trimming removed 1 base at V and 5 bases at J, with 7 bases between. In germline, CDR1 is SGHTA, CDR2 FQGTGA. DNA of the CDR3: TGTGCCAGCAGCTTAAAGGGGGGAGATACGCAGTATTTT. Translation gives CASSLKGGDTQYF.

In its sample, this clonotype was seen a few times. The chain employs TRBV12-3 or TRBV12-4 and TRBJ2-1, with D maybe TRBD2 (6 bases). V dropped 3 bases and J dropped 4 bases, with 16 bases sitting between them. The CDR3 runs to 16 residues. CDR3 amino acids: CASSFGSGGGYNEQFF. The CDR3 nucleotides are TGTGCCAGCAGTTTTGGGTCAGGTGGGGGGTACAATGAGCAGTTCTTC.

This sequence joins TRBV12-3 or TRBV12-4 and TRBJ2-1; the match to TRBD2 covers 8 bases. The CDR3 spans 14 residues. V lost 7 bases to trimming and J lost 7 bases; unmatched junction nucleotides: 9. The CDR3 DNA is TGTGCCAGCACTTCTGGGGGACTAGGGAATGAGCAGTTCTTC. This sequence encodes CASTSGGLGNEQFF.

This clonotype was seen a handful of times. The chain combines TRBV6-2 or TRBV6-3 with TRBJ2-1; 9 positions match TRBD2. This CDR3 has 15 residues. The V gene end was trimmed by 4 bases and the J gene end by 3 bases; junction bases not matched to a gene: 4. CDR1 is MNHEY, CDR2 SVGEGT, per germline. The CDR3 protein is CASSSASGNYNEQFF. The CDR3 DNA is TGTGCCAGCAGTTCGGCTAGCGGGAACTACAATGAGCAGTTCTTC.

The V and J genes are TRBV3-1 and TRBJ2-3; D may be TRBD1 (5 bases). V dropped 0 bases and J dropped 4 bases, with 14 bases sitting between them. The CDR3 is 16 amino acids. Germline V gene sequence: CDR1 LGHDT, CDR2 YNNKEL (reference sequence). CDR3 residues: CASSQDVGLDPDTQYF. The DNA for the CDR3 is TGTGCCAGCAGCCAAGATGTGGGGCTAGATCCAGATACGCAGTATTTT.

This clonotype has just a few counts. The chain is built from TRBV9 and TRBJ2-3; 10 positions agree with TRBD2. CDR1 SGDLS and CDR2 YYNGEE come from the germline V gene. V lost 2 bases to trimming and J lost 4 bases; unmatched junction nucleotides: 4. The CDR3 is 15 residues long. CDR3 in DNA: TGTGCCAGCAGCGTTAGCGGGAGGCCCTCAGATACGCAGTATTTT. Translating gives CASSVSGRPSDTQYF. The entire variable domain, with the rest obtained from reference TRBV9 and TRBJ2-3, is as follows: DSGVTQTPKHLITATGQRVTLRCSPRSGDLSVYWYQQSLDQGLQFLIQYYNGEERAKGNILERFSAQQFPDLHSELNLSSLELGDSALYFCASSVSGRPSDTQYFGPGTRLTVL.

This chain links TRBV11-2 with TRBJ1-2; D might be TRBD1 (5 bases). Germline lookup yields CDR1 SGHAT and CDR2 FQNNGV. The CDR3 covers 15 residues. V shed 1 base and J shed 3 bases, with 12 bases lying between them. CDR3 sequence reads: CASSLAGGWDYGYTF. CDR3 DNA: TGTGCCAGCAGCTTAGCGGGGGGATGGGACTATGGCTACACCTTC.

This chain uses TRBV30 with TRBJ2-1, with a possible D match to TRBD1 (5 bases). The CDR3 length is 15 residues. Per germline, CDR1 GTSNPN and CDR2 SVGIG (reference sequence). Deletions cut 2 bases from V and 0 bases from J, with 11 bases between. CDR3 residues: CAWSQGRSSYNEQFF. The CDR3 coding sequence is TGTGCCTGGAGTCAGGGCAGGAGCTCCTACAATGAGCAGTTCTTC.

The chain carries TRBV6-5 and TRBJ2-5, with 8 bases aligning to TRBD1. The CDR3 contains 16 residues. Germline CDR1 is MNHEY and CDR2 is SVGAGI. After removal of 7 bases from V and 5 bases from J, the junction contained 15 bases not matched to a gene. In nucleotides, the CDR3 is TGTGCCAGCAATAGTCTGGGAGGACAGGGTGTGGAGACCCAGTACTTC. Its translation is CASNSLGGQGVETQYF.

This sequence joins TRBV12-3 or TRBV12-4 and TRBJ1-1; the match to TRBD1 covers 7 bases. The ends lost 6 bases at V and 5 bases at J; junction bases unmatched: 9. The CDR3 spans 14 residues. The CDR3 DNA reads as TGTGCCAGCAGCCCCCAGGGGGTTCGGACTGAAGCTTTCTTT. It is translated as CASSPQGVRTEAFF.

J is TRBJ2-5 and V is TRBV20-1, with 7 bases aligning to TRBD2. CDR3 length: 16 residues. Germline assignment: CDR1 DFQATT and CDR2 SNEGSKA (reference sequence). The V gene end was trimmed by 6 bases and the J gene end by 2 bases; junction bases not matched to a gene: 15. Here the CDR3 reads CSAPGRGTARQETQYF. The CDR3 nucleotides are TGCAGTGCCCCAGGGCGGGGGACTGCACGGCAAGAGACCCAGTACTTC.

V is TRBV7-9 and J is TRBJ1-1; D ambiguous. CDR3 length: 13 amino acids. V was shortened by 5 bases and J by 1 base, with 8 bases between the two germline ends. The germline V gene encodes CDR1 SEHNR and CDR2 FQNEAQ (reference sequence). CDR3 in DNA: TGTGCCAGCAGCATGACGGGGAACACTGAAGCTTTCTTT. Translated, it gives CASSMTGNTEAFF.

This clonotype was observed once. This chain links TRBV20-1 with TRBJ1-5; D remains ambiguous. The germline CDR1 and CDR2 sequences are DFQATT and SNEGSKA (reference sequence). V lost 1 base and J 0 bases, leaving 10 bases between the germline ends. The CDR3 runs to 15 residues. The CDR3 sequence: CSARARPYSNQPQHF. The CDR3 bases are TGCAGTGCTAGAGCTCGGCCTTATAGCAATCAGCCCCAGCATTTT.

The chain employs TRBV11-1 and TRBJ2-7; 10 bases agree with TRBD1. J gave up 5 bases and V 4 bases, and 8 bases lay outside the gene matches. Germline CDR1 SGHAT, CDR2 FQDESV (reference sequence). The CDR3 covers 15 residues. CDR3 loop: CASSSSPTGGNEQYF. The CDR3 DNA is TGTGCCAGCAGCTCGAGCCCGACAGGGGGCAACGAGCAGTACTTC.

This chain joins TRBV3-1 and TRBJ1-1; D may be TRBD1 (6 bases). Looked up from germline, CDR1 is LGHDT and CDR2 is YNNKEL (reference sequence). V lost 2 bases to trimming and J lost 2 bases, with 9 bases between them. This CDR3 spans 14 amino acids. The CDR3 is CASSQTGLNTEAFF. CDR3 bases: TGTGCCAGCAGCCAAACAGGGCTAAACACTGAAGCTTTCTTT.